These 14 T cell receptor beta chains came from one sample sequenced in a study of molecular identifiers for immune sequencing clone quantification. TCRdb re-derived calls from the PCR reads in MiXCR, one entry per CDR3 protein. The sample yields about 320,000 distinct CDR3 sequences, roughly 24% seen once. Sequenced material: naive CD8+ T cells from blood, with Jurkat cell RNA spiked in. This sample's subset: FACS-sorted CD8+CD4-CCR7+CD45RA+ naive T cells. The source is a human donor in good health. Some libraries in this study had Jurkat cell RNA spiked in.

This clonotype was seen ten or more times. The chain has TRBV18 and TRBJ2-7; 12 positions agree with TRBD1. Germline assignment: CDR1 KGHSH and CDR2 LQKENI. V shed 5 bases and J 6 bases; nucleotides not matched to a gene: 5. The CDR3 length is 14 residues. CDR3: CASSSGTGGIEQYF. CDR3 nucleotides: TGTGCCAGCTCATCCGGGACAGGGGGCATCGAGCAGTACTTC.

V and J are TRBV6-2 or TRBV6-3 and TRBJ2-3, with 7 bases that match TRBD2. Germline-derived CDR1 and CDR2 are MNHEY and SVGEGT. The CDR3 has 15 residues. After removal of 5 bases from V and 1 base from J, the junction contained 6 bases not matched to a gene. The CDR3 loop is CASSETLAGTDTQYF. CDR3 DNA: TGTGCCAGCAGTGAAACCCTAGCGGGCACAGATACGCAGTATTTT.

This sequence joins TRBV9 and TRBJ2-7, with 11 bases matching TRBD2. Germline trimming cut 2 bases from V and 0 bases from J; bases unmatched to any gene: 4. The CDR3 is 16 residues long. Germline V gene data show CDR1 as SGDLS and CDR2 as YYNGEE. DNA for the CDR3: TGTGCCAGCAGCGTTGGACTAGCGGGTGCCTCCTACGAGCAGTACTTC. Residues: CASSVGLAGASYEQYF.

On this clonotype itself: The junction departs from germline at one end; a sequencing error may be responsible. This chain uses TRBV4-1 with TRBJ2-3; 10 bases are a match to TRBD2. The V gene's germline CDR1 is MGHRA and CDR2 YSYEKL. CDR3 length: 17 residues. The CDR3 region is CTSSPRLAGGYADTQYF. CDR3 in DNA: TGCACCAGCAGCCCTCGGTTAGCGGGGGGATATGCAGATACGCAGTATTTT.

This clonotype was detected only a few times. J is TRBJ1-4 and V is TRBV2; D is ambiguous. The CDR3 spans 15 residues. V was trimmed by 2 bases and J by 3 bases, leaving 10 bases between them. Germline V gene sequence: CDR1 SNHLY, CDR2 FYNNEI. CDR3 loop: CASSEWVMANEKLFF. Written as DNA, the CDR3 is TGTGCCAGCAGTGAATGGGTCATGGCTAATGAAAAACTGTTTTTT.

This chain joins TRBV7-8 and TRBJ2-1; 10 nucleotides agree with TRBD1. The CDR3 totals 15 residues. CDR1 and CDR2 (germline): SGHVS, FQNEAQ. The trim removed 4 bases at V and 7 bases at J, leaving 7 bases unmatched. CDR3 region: CASSSPGQGHNEQFF. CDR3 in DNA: TGTGCCAGCAGCTCCCCGGGACAGGGGCATAATGAGCAGTTCTTC.

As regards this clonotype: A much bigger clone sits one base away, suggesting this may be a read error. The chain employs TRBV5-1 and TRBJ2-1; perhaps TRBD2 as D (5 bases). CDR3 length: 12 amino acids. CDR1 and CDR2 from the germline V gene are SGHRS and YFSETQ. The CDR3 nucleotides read TGCGCCAGCAACTTGGAGGACAATGAGCAGTTCTTC. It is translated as CASNLEDNEQFF. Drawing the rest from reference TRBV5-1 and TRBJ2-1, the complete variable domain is KAGVTQTPRYLIKTRGQQVTLSCSPISGHRSVSWYQQTPGQGLQFLFEYFSETQRNKGNFPGRFSGRQFSNSRSEMNVSTLELGDSALYLCASNLEDNEQFFGPGTRLTVL.

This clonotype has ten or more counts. The CDR3 region is CASSQALAGGEQQETQYF. As DNA, the CDR3 is TGTGCCAGCAGCCAAGCACTAGCGGGGGGAGAACAGCAAGAGACCCAGTACTTC. The rearrangement uses TRBV4-2 and TRBJ2-5; 12 bases fit TRBD2. The V segment lost 1 base and the J segment 2 bases; nucleotides outside the gene matches: 8. This CDR3 has 18 amino acids. CDR1 is LGHNA and CDR2 is YNFKEQ in the germline V gene.

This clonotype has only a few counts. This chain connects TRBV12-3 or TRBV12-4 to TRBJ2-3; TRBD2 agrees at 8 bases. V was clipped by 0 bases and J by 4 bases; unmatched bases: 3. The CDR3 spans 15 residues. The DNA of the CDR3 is TGTGCCAGCAGTTTAGCCGGGGGGGCCCCAGATACGCAGTATTTT. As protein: CASSLAGGAPDTQYF.

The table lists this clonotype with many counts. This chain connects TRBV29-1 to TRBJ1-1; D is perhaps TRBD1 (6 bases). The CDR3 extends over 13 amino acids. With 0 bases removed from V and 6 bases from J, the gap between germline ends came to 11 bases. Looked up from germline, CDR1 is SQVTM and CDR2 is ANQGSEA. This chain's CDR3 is CSVEDRGTPEAFF. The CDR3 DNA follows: TGCAGCGTTGAAGATCGGGGGACACCTGAAGCTTTCTTT.

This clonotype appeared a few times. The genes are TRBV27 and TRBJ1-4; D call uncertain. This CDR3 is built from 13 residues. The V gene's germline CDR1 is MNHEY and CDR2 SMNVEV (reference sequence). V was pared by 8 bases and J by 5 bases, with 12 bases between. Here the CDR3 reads CASSGQNNEKLFF. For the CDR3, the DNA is TGTGCCAGCTCCGGGCAGAACAATGAAAAACTGTTTTTT.

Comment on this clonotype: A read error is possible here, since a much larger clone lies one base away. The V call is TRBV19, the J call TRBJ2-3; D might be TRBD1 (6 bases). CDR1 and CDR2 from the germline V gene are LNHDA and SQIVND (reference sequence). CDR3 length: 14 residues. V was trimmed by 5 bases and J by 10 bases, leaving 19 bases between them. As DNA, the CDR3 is TGTGCCAGTAGTCCCGCCCCAGGGGAATATGCGCAGTATTTT. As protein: CASSPAPGEYAQYF.

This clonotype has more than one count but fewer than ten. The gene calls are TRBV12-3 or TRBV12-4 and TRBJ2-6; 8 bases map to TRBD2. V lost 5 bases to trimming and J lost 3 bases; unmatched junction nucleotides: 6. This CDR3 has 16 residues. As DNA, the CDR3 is TGTGCCAGCAGTACCACAGGGACTAGTGGGGCCAACGTCCTGACTTTC. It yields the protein CASSTTGTSGANVLTF.

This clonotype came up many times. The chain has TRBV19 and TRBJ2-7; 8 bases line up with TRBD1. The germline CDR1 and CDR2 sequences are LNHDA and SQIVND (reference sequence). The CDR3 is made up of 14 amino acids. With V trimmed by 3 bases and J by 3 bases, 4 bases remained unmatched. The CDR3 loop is CASSMGTGDYEQYF. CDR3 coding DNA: TGTGCCAGTAGTATGGGGACAGGCGACTACGAGCAGTACTTC.